A selection of T cell receptor beta chains follows, all from one sample in a study of vaccination and CD4 T cells after COVID-19. MiXCR was run by TCRdb on the PCR reads, yielding one entry per CDR3 protein. The table includes around 12,000 distinct CDR3 sequences, around 50% detected once. These receptors are not linked to any known antigen. The source material was cultured CD4+ T cells from blood, sampled after SARS-CoV-2 vaccination. The receptors were gathered from a human donor with COVID-19. The CDR3 runs from the conserved cysteine through the conserved F or W. The order of the fields is J gene, clone size, CDR3 length, V gene, D gene, CDR3 DNA, CDR3 protein. D genes are given only for firm matches. Clone size appears in some rows only: once, few, many, or a class for an expanded clone.

J: TRBJ1-5; size: few; length: 16; V: TRBV7-9; D: TRBD1; DNA: TGTGCCAGCAGCTCATCTGGCACAGGGGGGAATCAGCCCCAGCATTTT; CDR3: CASSSSGTGGNQPQHF
J: TRBJ1-6; size: few; length: 14; V: TRBV14; D: NA; DNA: TGTGCCAGCAGCCAAGGAGGTGGTGGGTCACCCCTCCACTTT; CDR3: CASSQGGGGSPLHF
J: TRBJ2-5; size: few; length: 12; V: TRBV29-1; D: NA; DNA: TGCAGCGTTGGCCTTACTATGGAGACCCAGTACTTC; CDR3: CSVGLTMETQYF
J: TRBJ2-1; size: NA; length: 16; V: TRBV6-1; D: NA; DNA: TGTGCCAGCAGTGAAGTCGGCGGGGGCCGATACAATGAGCAGTTCTTC; CDR3: CASSEVGGGRYNEQFF
J: TRBJ2-1; size: NA; length: 13; V: TRBV7-2; D: NA; DNA: TGTGCCAGCAGCTTAGCGCAGAGGTTTGAGCAGTTCTTC; CDR3: CASSLAQRFEQFF
J: TRBJ2-1; size: NA; length: 16; V: TRBV5-4; D: TRBD1; DNA: TGTGCCAGCAGCTTGGCTACGGGACAGGGAATCAATGAGCAGTTCTTC; CDR3: CASSLATGQGINEQFF
J: TRBJ1-3; size: NA; length: 15; V: TRBV6-1; D: TRBD1; DNA: TGTGCCAGCAGAAGAGACAGGGGCGGGGGAAACACCATATATTTT; CDR3: CASRRDRGGGNTIYF
J: TRBJ1-5; size: few; length: 14; V: TRBV6-1; D: NA; DNA: TGTGCCAGCAGTGAGACGCAGGGGATTCAGCCCCAGCATTTT; CDR3: CASSETQGIQPQHF
J: TRBJ2-2; size: NA; length: 13; V: TRBV28; D: NA; DNA: TGTGCCAGCAGGCTCCCCAACACCGGGGAGCTGTTTTTT; CDR3: CASRLPNTGELFF
J: TRBJ1-1; size: few; length: 15; V: TRBV20-1; D: NA; DNA: TGCAGTGCTAGAGATCATGGGGGGGTGAACACTGAAGCTTTCTTT; CDR3: CSARDHGGVNTEAFF
J: TRBJ2-1; size: NA; length: 19; V: TRBV2; D: TRBD2; DNA: TGTGCCAGCAGCGTACTAGCGGGGGGTCGTTATAGCTCCTACAATGAGCAGTTCTTC; CDR3: CASSVLAGGRYSSYNEQFF
J: TRBJ1-5; size: few; length: 17; V: TRBV7-9; D: TRBD1; DNA: TGTGCCAGCAGCTTAGGGTCCAGGGGGGACTGGAATCAGCCCCAGCATTTT; CDR3: CASSLGSRGDWNQPQHF
J: TRBJ1-1; size: NA; length: 13; V: TRBV19; D: NA; DNA: TGTGCCAGTAGTATTGCTATGAACACTGAAGCTTTCTTT; CDR3: CASSIAMNTEAFF
J: TRBJ2-5; size: NA; length: 14; V: TRBV5-4; D: NA; DNA: TGTGCCAGCAGCCTCGCGGGGTTTCAAGAGACCCAGTACTTC; CDR3: CASSLAGFQETQYF
J: TRBJ2-7; size: few; length: 13; V: TRBV7-2; D: NA; DNA: TGTGCCAGCAGCTTAGGGGCAGGAAGAGAGCAGTACTTC; CDR3: CASSLGAGREQYF
J: TRBJ1-6; size: NA; length: 17; V: TRBV27; D: NA; DNA: TGTGCCAGCAGTTTAGGGTCAGGAAGCTCCTATAATTCACCCCTCCACTTT; CDR3: CASSLGSGSSYNSPLHF
J: TRBJ1-3; size: NA; length: 15; V: TRBV2; D: NA; DNA: TGTGCCAGCAGTGATCCCGGCAGCGGAGGAAACACCATATATTTT; CDR3: CASSDPGSGGNTIYF
J: TRBJ1-6; size: few; length: 15; V: TRBV27; D: NA; DNA: TGTGCCAGCAGTTTATCCGCAGGGAGGGGGTCACCCCTCCACTTT; CDR3: CASSLSAGRGSPLHF
J: TRBJ2-1; size: NA; length: 11; V: TRBV6-1; D: NA; DNA: TGTGCCAGCCGCCAGAACAATGAGCAGTTCTTC; CDR3: CASRQNNEQFF
J: TRBJ1-2; size: NA; length: 16; V: TRBV20-1; D: NA; DNA: TGCAGTGCTAGAGATCCAAGGACAATGCGCCTCTATGGCTACACCTTC; CDR3: CSARDPRTMRLYGYTF
J: TRBJ1-5; size: few; length: 12; V: TRBV20-1; D: TRBD1; DNA: TGCAGTGCCGGGGACAGGGGACAGCCCCAGCATTTT; CDR3: CSAGDRGQPQHF
J: TRBJ1-1; size: few; length: 13; V: TRBV6-1; D: NA; DNA: TGTGCCAGCAGTCAAAGACTGAACACTGAAGCTTTCTTT; CDR3: CASSQRLNTEAFF
J: TRBJ2-3; size: few; length: 16; V: TRBV15; D: NA; DNA: TGTGCCACCAGCAGCCTCGCCCGGGACGGCACAGATACGCAGTATTTT; CDR3: CATSSLARDGTDTQYF